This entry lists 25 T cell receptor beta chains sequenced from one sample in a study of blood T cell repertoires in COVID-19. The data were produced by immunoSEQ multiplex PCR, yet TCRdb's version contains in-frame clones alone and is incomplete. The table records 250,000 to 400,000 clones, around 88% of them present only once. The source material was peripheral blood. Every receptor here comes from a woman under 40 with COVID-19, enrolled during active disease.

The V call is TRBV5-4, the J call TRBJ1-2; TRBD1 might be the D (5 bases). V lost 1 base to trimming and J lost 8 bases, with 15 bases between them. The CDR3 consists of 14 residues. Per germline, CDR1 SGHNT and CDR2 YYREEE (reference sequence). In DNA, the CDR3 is TGTGCCAGCAGCTTGAATCGCAGGGCGAACGGCTACACCTTC. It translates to CASSLNRRANGYTF.

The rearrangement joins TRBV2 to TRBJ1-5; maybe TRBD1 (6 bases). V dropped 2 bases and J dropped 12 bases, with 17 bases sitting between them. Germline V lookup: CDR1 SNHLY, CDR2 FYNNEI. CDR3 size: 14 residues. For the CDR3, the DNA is TGTGCCAGCAGTGAATCACTTGTGGACAGCCACCAGCATTTT. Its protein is CASSESLVDSHQHF.

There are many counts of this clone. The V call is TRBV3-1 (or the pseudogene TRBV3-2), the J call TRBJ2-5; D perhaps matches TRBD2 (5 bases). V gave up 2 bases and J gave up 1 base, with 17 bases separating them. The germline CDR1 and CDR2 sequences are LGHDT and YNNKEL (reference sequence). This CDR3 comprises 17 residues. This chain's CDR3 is CASSQTLGDLAQETQYF. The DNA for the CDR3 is TGTGCCAGCAGCCAAACCCTAGGTGATCTAGCCCAAGAGACCCAGTACTTC.

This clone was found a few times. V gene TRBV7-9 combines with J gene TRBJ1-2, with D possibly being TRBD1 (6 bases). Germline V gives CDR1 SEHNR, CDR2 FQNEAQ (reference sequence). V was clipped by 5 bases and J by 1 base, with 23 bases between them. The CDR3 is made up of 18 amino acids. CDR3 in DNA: TGTGCCAGCAGCCCAAACGTCGGTGGTGGACAGAGTAACTATGGCTACACCTTC. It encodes CASSPNVGGGQSNYGYTF.

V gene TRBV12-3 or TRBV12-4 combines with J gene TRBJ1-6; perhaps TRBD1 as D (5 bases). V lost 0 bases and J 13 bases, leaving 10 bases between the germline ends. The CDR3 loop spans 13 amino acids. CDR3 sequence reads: CASSLAVRGPLHF. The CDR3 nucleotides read TGTGCCAGCAGTTTAGCGGTAAGGGGTCCCCTCCACTTT.

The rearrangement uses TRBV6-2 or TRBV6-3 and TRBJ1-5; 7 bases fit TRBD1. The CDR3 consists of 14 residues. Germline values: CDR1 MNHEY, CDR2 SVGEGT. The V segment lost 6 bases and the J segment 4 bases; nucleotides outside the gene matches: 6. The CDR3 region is CASSSGGWNQPQHF. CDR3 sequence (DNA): TGTGCCAGCAGCTCAGGGGGTTGGAATCAGCCCCAGCATTTT.

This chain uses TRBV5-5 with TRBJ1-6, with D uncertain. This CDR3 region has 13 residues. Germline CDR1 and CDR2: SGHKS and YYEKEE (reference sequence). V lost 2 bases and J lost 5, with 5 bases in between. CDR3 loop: CASSFIDNSPLHF. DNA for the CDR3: TGTGCCAGCAGCTTTATCGATAATTCACCCCTCCACTTT. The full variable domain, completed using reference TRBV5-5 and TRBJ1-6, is DAGVTQSPTHLIKTRGQQVTLRCSPISGHKSVSWYQQVLGQGPQFIFQYYEKEERGRGNFPDRFSARQFPNYSSELNVNALLLGDSALYLCASSFIDNSPLHFGNGTRLTVT.

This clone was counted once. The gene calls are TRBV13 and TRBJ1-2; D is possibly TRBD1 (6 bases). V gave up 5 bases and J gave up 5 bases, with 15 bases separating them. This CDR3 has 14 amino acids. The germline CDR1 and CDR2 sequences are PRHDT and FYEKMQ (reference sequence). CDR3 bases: TGTGCCAGCAGCCAAGGGGCAGGGGTTTATGGCTACACCTTC. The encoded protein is CASSQGAGVYGYTF.

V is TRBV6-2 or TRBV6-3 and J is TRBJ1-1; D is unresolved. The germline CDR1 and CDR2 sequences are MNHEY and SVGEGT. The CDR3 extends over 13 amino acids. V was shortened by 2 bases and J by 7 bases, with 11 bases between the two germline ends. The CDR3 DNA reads TGTGCCAGCAGTTACGGGCTAACGGTTGAAGCTTTCTTT. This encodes CASSYGLTVEAFF.

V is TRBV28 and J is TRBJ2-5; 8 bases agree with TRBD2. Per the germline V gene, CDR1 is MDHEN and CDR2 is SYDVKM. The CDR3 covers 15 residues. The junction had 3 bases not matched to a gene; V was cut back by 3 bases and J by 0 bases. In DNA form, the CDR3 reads TGTGCCAGCAGTTTTAAGCGGGGGTACCAAGAGACCCAGTACTTC. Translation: CASSFKRGYQETQYF.

In DNA form, the CDR3 reads TGTGCCATCAGTGATGTAGAGACAGGCCGAGAGCAGTTCTTC. Translating gives CAISDVETGREQFF. The chain combines TRBV10-3 with TRBJ2-1, with D possibly being TRBD1 (6 bases). V was clipped by 3 bases and J by 10 bases, with 16 bases between them. This CDR3 region has 14 residues. In germline, CDR1 is ENHRY, CDR2 SYGVKD.

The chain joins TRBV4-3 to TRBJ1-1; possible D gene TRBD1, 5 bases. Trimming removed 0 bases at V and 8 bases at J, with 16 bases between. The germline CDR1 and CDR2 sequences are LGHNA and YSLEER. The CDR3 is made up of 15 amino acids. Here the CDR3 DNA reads TGCGCCAGCAGCCAAGATATTAAAGGGGCGGGAGAAGCTTTCTTT. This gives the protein CASSQDIKGAGEAFF.

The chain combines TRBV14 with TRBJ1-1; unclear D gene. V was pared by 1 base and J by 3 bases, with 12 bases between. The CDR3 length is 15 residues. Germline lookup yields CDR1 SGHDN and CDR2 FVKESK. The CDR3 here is CASSQGRGGYTEAFF. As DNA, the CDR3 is TGTGCCAGCAGCCAAGGGCGCGGTGGGTACACTGAAGCTTTCTTT.

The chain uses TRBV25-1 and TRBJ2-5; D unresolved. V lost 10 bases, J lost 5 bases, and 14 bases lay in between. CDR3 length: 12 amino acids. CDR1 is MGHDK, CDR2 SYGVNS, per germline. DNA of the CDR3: TGTGCCACCCCTCCCCCCCGGGAGACCCAGTACTTC. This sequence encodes CATPPPRETQYF. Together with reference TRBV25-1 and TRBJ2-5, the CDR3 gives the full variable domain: EADIYQTPRYLVIGTGKKITLECSQTMGHDKMYWYQQDPGMELHLIHYSYGVNSTEKGDLSSESTVSRIRTEHFPLTLESARPSHTSQYLCATPPPRETQYFGPGTRLLVL.

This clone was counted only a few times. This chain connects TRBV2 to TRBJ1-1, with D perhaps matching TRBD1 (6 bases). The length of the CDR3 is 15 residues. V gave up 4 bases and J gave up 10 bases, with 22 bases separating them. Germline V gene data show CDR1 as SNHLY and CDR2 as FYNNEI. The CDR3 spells CASSATGSRLMGAFF. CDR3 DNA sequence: TGTGCCAGCAGTGCAACAGGGAGTAGATTGATGGGAGCTTTCTTT. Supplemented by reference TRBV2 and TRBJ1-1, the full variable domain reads EPEVTQTPSHQVTQMGQEVILRCVPISNHLYFYWYRQILGQKVEFLVSFYNNEISEKSEIFDDQFSVERPDGSNFTLKIRSTKLEDSAMYFCASSATGSRLMGAFFGQGTRLTVV.

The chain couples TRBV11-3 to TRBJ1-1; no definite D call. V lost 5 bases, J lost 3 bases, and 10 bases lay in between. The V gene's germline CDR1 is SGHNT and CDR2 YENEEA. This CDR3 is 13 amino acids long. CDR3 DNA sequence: TGTGCCAGCAGCAAGAGGCGGGACACTGAAGCTTTCTTT. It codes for CASSKRRDTEAFF.

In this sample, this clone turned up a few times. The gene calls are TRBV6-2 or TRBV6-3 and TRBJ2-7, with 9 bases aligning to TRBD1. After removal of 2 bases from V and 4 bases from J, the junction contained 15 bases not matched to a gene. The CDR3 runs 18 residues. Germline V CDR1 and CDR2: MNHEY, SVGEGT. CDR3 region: CASSYHPPGQGKGYEQYF. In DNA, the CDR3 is TGTGCCAGCAGTTACCATCCTCCGGGACAGGGTAAGGGGTACGAGCAGTACTTC.

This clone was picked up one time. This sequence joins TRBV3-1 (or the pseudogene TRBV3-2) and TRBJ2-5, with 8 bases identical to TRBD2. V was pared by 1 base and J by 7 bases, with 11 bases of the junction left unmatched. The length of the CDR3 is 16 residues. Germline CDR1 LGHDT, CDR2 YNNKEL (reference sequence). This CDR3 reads CASSQVPAGAGGTQYF. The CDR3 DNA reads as TGTGCCAGCAGCCAAGTACCAGCGGGGGCTGGTGGGACCCAGTACTTC.

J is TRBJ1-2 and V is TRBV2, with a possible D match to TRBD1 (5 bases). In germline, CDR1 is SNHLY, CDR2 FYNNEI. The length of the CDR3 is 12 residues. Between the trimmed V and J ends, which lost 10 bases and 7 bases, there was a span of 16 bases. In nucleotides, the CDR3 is TGTGCCATCACAACAGGAGTCTCTGGCTACACCTTC. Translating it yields CAITTGVSGYTF.

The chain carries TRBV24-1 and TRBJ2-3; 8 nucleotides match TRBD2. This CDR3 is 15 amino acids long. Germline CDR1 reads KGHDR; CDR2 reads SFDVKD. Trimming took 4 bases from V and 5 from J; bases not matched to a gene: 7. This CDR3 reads CATSDPAGGKDTQYF. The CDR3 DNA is TGTGCCACCAGTGACCCTGCGGGGGGAAAAGATACGCAGTATTTT.

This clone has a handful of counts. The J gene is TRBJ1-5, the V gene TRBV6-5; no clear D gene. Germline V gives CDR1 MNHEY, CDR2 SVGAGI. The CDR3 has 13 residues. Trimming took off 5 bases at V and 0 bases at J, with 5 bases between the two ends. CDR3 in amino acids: CASSRDSNQPQHF. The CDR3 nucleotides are TGTGCCAGCAGTCGAGATAGCAATCAGCCCCAGCATTTT.

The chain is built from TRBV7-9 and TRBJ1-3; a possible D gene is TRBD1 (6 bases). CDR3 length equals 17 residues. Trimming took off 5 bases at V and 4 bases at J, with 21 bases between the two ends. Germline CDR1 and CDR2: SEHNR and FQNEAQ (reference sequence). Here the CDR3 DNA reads TGTGCCAGCAGCGCGACCGGGACAATGTTGCAAGGAAACACCATATATTTT. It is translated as CASSATGTMLQGNTIYF. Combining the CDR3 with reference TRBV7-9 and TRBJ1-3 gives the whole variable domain DTGVSQNPRHKITKRGQNVTFRCDPISEHNRLYWYRQTLGQGPEFLTYFQNEAQLEKSRLLSDRFSAERPKGSFSTLEIQRTEQGDSAMYLCASSATGTMLQGNTIYFGEGSWLTVV.

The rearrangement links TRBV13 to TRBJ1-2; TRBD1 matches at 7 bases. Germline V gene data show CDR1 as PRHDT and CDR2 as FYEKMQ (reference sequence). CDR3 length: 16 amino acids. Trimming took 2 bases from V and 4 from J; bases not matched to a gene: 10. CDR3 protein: CASSLKPRDSLYGYTF. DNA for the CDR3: TGTGCCAGCAGCTTAAAACCCCGGGACAGCCTCTATGGCTACACCTTC.

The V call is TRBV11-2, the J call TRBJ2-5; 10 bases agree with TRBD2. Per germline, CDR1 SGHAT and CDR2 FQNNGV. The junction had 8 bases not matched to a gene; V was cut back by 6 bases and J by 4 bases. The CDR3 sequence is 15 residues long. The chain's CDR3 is CASSQRGGTVETQYF. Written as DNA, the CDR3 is TGTGCCAGCAGTCAGCGGGGGGGCACAGTAGAGACCCAGTACTTC.

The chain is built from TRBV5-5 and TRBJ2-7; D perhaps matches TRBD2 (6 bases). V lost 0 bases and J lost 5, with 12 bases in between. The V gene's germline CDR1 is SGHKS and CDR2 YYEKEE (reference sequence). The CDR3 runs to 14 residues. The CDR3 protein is CASSLERRENEQYF. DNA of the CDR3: TGTGCCAGCAGCTTGGAGCGACGGGAGAACGAGCAGTACTTC.